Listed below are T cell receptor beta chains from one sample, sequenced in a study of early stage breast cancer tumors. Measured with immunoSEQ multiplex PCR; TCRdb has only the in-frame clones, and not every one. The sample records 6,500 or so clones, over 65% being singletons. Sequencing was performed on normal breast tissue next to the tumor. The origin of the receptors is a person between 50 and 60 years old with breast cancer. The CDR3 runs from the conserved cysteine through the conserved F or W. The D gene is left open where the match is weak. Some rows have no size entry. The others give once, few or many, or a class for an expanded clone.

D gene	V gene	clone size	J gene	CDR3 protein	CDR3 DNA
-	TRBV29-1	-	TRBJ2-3	CSARQGTDTQYF	TGCAGCGCCCGACAAGGCACAGATACGCAGTATTTT
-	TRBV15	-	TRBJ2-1	CATSGGLLASSYNEQFF	TGTGCCACCAGCGGCGGCTTACTAGCCAGCTCCTACAATGAGCAGTTCTTC
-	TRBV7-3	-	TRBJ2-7	CASSLAFGSSYEQYF	TGTGCCAGCAGCTTGGCCTTTGGAAGCTCCTACGAGCAGTACTTC
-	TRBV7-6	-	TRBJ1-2	CASSWAIARKTYGYTF	TGTGCCAGCAGCTGGGCTATTGCTCGAAAGACCTATGGCTACACCTTC
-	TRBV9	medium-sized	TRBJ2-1	CASSVNSLGNEQFF	TGTGCCAGCAGCGTAAACAGCCTGGGGAATGAGCAGTTCTTC
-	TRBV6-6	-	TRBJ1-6	CASSSTENSPLHF	TGTGCCAGCAGTTCGACAGAGAATTCACCCCTCCACTTT
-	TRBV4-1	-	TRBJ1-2	CASSPRGIQDGYTF	TGCGCCAGCAGCCCACGAGGCATTCAAGATGGCTACACCTTC
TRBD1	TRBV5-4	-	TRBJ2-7	CASSPGTGNEQYF	TGTGCCAGCAGCCCCGGGACAGGGAACGAGCAGTACTTC
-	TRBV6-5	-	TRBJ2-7	CATASDSSYEQYF	TGTGCCACCGCCTCGGACAGCTCCTACGAGCAGTACTTC
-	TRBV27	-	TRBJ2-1	CASSLEGGGSEQFF	TGTGCCAGCAGTTTAGAGGGAGGGGGGAGTGAGCAGTTCTTC
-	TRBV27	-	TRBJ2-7	CASSLSGQGGSYEQYF	TGTGCCAGCAGTTTGAGCGGCCAGGGGGGCTCCTACGAGCAGTACTTC
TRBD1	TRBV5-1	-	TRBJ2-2	CASSLQGALNTGELFF	TGCGCCAGCAGCCTTCAGGGGGCCCTGAACACCGGGGAGCTGTTTTTT
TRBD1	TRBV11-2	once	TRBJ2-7	CASSLDSTGGLEQYF	TGTGCCAGCAGCTTAGATTCAACAGGGGGCCTTGAGCAGTACTTC